This entry features one T cell receptor (beta chain) sequence. What it recognizes is unknown. This sample is drawn from a study of vaccination and CD4 T cells after COVID-19. Study results and limitations: Median SARS-CoV-2-reactive clonotype numbers went up from roughly 19 to 38, but not significantly.

With V trimmed by 4 bases and J by 0 bases, 8 bases remained unmatched. Per germline, CDR1 LNHDA and CDR2 SQIVND (reference sequence). The CDR3 has 18 residues. Treatment here: approximately 10-day PBMC culture with coronavirus spike peptide pools or control peptides (ViraFEST assay). The Oncomine TCR Beta short-read assay generated sequence data from the DNA of cultured CD4+ T cells. TCRdb re-derived calls from the PCR reads in MiXCR, one entry per CDR3 protein. The table includes 10,000 to 15,000 distinct CDR3 sequences, approximately 74% detected once. The clonotype was recovered from a human donor who had recovered from COVID-19. The sequenced material came from CD4+ T cells from blood, cultured in vitro. This rearrangement joins TRBV19 to TRBJ1-3; 11 bases are shared with TRBD1. The CDR3 nucleotides are TGTGCCAGTAGTACTGGACAGGGGGCGAGAAGCTCTGGAAACACCATATATTTT. Translated, it gives CASSTGQGARSSGNTIYF. The entire variable domain, with the rest obtained from reference TRBV19 and TRBJ1-3, is as follows: DGGITQSPKYLFRKEGQNVTLSCEQNLNHDAMYWYRQDPGQGLRLIYYSQIVNDFQKGDIAEGYSVSREKKESFPLTVTSAQKNPTAFYLCASSTGQGARSSGNTIYFGEGSWLTVV.